This T cell receptor (beta chain) was recorded in a study of shared clonotypes between healthy human individuals. Study in general: The donors, a couple of women and a few men, were aged 18 to 49. Plates per donor: three CD4 naive, three CD4 memory, two CD8 naive, one CD8 memory. Notes on the study in general: Estimated richness was generally greater in naive than memory subsets.

Concerning this clone itself: Antigen specificity is unknown.

Replicate PCRs run on sorted subsets employed approximately 0.2 ug DNA, tens of thousands of T cell genomes. Clones were sequenced by immunoSEQ multiplex PCR, and TCRdb holds only the in-frame ones, with some missing. The table records some 2.4 million clones, 93% of them present only once. The sequencing input was naive CD4+ T cells from PBMCs. Documented subset: CD45RA+ positively selected. This receptor was identified in a young man in good health. Some clones in this sample may be carry-over from other donors' samples.

As DNA, the CDR3 is TGTGCCAGCAGCCTATTATCGGGGAGTGGCTCAGATACGCAGTATTTT. The encoded protein is CASSLLSGSGSDTQYF. V is TRBV4-2 and J is TRBJ2-3; a weak D match, TRBD2 (5 bases). Germline-derived CDR1 and CDR2 are LGHNA and YNFKEQ. The V gene lost 4 bases and the J gene lost 4 bases, with 18 bases spanning the gap. The CDR3 has 16 residues.